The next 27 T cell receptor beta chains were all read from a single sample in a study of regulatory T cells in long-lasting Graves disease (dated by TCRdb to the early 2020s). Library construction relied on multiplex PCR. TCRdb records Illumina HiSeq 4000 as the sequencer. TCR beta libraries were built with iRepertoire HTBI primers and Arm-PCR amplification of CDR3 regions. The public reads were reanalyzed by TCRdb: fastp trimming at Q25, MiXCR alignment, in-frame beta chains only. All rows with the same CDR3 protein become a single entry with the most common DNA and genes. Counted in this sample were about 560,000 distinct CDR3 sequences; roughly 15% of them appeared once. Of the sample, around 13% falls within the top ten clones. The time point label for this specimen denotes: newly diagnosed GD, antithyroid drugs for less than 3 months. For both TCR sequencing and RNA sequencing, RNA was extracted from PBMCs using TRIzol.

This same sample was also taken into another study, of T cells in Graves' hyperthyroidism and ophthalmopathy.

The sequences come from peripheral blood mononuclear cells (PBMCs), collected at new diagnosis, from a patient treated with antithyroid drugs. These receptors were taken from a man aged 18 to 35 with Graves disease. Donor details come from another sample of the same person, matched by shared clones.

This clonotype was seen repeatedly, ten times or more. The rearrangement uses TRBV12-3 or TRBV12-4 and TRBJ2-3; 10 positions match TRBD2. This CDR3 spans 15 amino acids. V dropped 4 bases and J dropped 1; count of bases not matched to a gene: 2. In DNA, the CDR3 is TGTGCCAGCAGTTCTAGCGGGAGTGGCACAGATACGCAGTATTTT. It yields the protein CASSSSGSGTDTQYF.

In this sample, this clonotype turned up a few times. The CDR3 is CASSRRDHANEQYF. The CDR3 DNA reads as TGTGCCAGCAGCCGCCGGGACCACGCAAACGAGCAGTACTTC. The rearrangement links TRBV14 to TRBJ2-7; D tentatively fits TRBD1 or TRBD2 (5 bases each). Germline CDR1 SGHDN, CDR2 FVKESK. The CDR3 is 14 residues long. V lost 4 bases and J lost 5, with 15 bases in between.

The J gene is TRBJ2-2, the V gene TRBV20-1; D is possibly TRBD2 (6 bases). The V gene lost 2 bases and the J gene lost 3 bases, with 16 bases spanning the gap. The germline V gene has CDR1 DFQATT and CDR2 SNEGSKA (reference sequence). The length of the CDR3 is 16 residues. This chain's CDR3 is CSARLAASGYTGELFF. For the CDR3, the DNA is TGCAGTGCTAGATTAGCGGCTTCCGGCTACACCGGGGAGCTGTTTTTT.

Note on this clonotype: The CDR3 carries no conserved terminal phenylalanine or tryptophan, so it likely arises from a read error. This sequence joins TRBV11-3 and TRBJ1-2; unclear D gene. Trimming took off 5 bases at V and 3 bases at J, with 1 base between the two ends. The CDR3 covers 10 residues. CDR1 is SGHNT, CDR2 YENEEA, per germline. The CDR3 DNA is TGTGCCAGCAGCGACTATGGCTACACCTCC. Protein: CASSDYGYTS.

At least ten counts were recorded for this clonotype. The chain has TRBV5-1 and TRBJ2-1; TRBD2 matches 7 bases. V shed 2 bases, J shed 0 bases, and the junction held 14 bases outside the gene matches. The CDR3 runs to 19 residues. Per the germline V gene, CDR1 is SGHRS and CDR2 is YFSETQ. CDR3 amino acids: CASSFVSNWRESSYNEQFF. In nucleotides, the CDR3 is TGCGCCAGCAGCTTTGTCTCCAATTGGCGGGAGAGCTCCTACAATGAGCAGTTCTTC.

CDR3: CASSLGGWINEQFF. The CDR3 DNA reads TGTGCCAGCAGTTTAGGGGGGTGGATCAATGAGCAGTTCTTC. The chain combines TRBV27 with TRBJ2-1, with D perhaps TRBD2 (6 bases). Trimming stripped 2 bases from V and 6 bases from J, with 11 bases between. The CDR3 loop spans 14 amino acids. Germline CDR1 and CDR2: MNHEY and SMNVEV (reference sequence).

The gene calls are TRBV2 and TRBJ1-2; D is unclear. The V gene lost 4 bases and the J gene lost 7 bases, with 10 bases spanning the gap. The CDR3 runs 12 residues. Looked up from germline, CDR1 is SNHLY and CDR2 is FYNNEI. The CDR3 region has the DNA TGTGCCAGCAGTGTTGGTAGGGTTGGCTACACCTTC. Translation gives CASSVGRVGYTF.

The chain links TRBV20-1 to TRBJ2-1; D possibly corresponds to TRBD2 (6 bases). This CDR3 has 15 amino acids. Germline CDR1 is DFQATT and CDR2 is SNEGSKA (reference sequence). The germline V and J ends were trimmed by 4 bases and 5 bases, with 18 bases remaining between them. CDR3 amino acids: CSATLGGVFDNEQFF. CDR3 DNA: TGCAGTGCTACACTGGGGGGAGTTTTTGACAATGAGCAGTTCTTC.

CDR3 loop: CASSQGENTYEQYF. The CDR3, as DNA: TGCGCCAGCAGCCAAGGGGAGAACACGTACGAGCAGTACTTC. The rearrangement uses TRBV4-1 and TRBJ2-7; possible D gene TRBD2, 5 bases. Trimming removed 1 base at V and 4 bases at J, with 11 bases between. Germline V gives CDR1 MGHRA, CDR2 YSYEKL. This CDR3 is built from 14 residues.

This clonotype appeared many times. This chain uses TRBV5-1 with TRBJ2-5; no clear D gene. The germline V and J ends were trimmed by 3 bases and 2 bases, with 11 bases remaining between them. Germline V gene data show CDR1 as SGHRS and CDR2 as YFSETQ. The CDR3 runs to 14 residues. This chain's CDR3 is CASSSLGRQETQYF. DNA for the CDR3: TGCGCCAGCAGCTCCCTCGGGCGGCAAGAGACCCAGTACTTC.

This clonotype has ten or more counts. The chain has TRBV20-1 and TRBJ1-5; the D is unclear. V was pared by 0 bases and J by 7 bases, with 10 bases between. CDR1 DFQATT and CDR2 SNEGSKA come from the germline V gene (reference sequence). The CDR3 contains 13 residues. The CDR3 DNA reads TGCAGTGCTAGAGATCCGGGGAGACAGCCCCAGCATTTT. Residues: CSARDPGRQPQHF.

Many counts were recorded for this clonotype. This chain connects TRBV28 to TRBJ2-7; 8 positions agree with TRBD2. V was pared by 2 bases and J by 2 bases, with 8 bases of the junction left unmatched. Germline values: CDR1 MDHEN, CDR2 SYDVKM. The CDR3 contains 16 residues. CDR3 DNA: TGTGCCAGCAGTTTAGTGGCGGGAGGAGGACCCTACGAGCAGTACTTC. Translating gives CASSLVAGGGPYEQYF.

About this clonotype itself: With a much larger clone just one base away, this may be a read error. The CDR3 bases are TGCAGTGCTGGTGAGGACGTCTGGGCGCACGAGCAGTACTTC. The encoded protein is CSAGEDVWAHEQYF. The genes are TRBV20-1 and TRBJ2-7; D remains ambiguous. This CDR3 comprises 14 residues. The germline CDR1 and CDR2 sequences are DFQATT and SNEGSKA (reference sequence). The germline V and J ends were trimmed by 5 bases and 5 bases, with 19 bases remaining between them.

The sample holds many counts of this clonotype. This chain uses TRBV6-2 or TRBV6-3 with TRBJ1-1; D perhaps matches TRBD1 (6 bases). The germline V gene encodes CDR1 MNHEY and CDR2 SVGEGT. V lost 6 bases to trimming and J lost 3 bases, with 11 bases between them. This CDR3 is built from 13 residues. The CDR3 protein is CASRVRGDTEAFF. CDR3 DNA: TGTGCCAGCAGGGTAAGGGGGGACACTGAAGCTTTCTTT.

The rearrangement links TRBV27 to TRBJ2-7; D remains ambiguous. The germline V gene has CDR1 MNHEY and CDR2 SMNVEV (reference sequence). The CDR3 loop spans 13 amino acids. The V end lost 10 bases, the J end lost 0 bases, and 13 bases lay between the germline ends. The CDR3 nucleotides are TGTGCCACCCGTTTACCCGGCTCCTACGAGCAGTACTTC. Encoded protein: CATRLPGSYEQYF.

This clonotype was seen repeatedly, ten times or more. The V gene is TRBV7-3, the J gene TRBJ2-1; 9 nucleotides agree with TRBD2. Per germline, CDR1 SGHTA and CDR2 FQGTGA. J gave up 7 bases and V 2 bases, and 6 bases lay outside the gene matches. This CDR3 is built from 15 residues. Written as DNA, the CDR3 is TGTGCCAGCAGCTTAGCGGCGGGAGGGCCGAATGAGCAGTTCTTC. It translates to CASSLAAGGPNEQFF.

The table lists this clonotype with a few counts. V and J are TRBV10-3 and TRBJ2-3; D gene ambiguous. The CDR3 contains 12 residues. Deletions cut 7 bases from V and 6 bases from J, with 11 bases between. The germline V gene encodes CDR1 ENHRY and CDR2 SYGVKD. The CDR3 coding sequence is TGTGCCATCAATGGGAAGAAGGATACGCAGTATTTT. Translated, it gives CAINGKKDTQYF.

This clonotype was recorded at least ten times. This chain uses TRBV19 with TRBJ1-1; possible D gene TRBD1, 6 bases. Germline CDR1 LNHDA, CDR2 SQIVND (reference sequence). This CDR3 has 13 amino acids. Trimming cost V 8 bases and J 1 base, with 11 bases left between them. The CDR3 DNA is TGTGCCAGTGGCCCGACAGGGAACACTGAAGCTTTCTTT. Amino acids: CASGPTGNTEAFF.

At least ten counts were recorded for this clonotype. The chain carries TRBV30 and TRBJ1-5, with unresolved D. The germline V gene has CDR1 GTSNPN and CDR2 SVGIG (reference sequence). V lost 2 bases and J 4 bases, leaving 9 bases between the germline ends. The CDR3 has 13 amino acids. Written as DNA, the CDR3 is TGTGCCTGGAGTTTAGCAGGTAATCAGCCCCAGCATTTT. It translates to CAWSLAGNQPQHF.

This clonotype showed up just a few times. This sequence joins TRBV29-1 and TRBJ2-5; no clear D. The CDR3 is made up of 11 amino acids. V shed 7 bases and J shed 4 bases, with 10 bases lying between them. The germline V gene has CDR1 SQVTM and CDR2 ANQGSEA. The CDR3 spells CSAEAPETQYF. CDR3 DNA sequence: TGCAGCGCCGAGGCCCCAGAGACCCAGTACTTC.

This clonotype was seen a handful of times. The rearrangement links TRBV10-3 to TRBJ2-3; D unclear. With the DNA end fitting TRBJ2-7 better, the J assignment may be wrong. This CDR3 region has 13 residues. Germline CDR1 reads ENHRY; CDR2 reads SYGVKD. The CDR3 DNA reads TGTGCCATCAGTGAGTCGCTGGGATACGAGCAGTACTTC. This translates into CAISESLGYEQYF.

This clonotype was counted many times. CDR3 residues: CASSPDRTYEQYF. The CDR3 coding sequence is TGTGCCAGCTCCCCAGACAGAACCTACGAGCAGTACTTC. The chain joins TRBV7-9 to TRBJ2-7; TRBD1 is a possible D gene (5 bases). Looked up from germline, CDR1 is SEHNR and CDR2 is FQNEAQ (reference sequence). The length of the CDR3 is 13 residues. With 8 bases removed from V and 2 bases from J, the gap between germline ends came to 13 bases.

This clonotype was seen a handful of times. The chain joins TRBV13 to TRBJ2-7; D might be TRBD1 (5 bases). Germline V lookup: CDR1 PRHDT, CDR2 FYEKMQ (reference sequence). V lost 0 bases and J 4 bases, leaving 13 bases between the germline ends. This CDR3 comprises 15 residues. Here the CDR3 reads CASSLGQYGAYEQYF. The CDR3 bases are TGTGCCAGCAGCTTAGGTCAATATGGGGCTTACGAGCAGTACTTC.

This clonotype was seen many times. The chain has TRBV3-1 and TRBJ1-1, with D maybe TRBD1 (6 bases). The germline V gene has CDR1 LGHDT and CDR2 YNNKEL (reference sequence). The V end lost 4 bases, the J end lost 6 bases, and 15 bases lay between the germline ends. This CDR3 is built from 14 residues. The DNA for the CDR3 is TGTGCCAGCAGCCGCGGACAGTCCGGGGCTGAAGCTTTCTTT. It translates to CASSRGQSGAEAFF.

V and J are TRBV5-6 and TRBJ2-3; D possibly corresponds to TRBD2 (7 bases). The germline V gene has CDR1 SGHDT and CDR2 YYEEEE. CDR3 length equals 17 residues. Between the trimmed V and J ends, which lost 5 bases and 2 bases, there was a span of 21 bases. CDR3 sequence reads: CASRMAGAGEPTDTQYF. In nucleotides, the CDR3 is TGTGCCAGCAGGATGGCGGGGGCGGGGGAACCCACAGATACGCAGTATTTT.

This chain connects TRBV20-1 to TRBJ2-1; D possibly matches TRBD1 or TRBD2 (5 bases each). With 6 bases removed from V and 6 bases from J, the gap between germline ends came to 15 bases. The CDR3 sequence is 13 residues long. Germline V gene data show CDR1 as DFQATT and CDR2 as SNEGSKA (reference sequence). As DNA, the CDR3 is TGCAGTGCCACCCAGGGCCGGGGCAATGAGCAGTTCTTC. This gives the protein CSATQGRGNEQFF.

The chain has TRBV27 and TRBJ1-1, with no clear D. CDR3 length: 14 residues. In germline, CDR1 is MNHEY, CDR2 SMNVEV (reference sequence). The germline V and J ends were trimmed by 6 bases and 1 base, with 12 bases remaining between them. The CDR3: CASSNPRTNTEAFF. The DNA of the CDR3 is TGTGCCAGCAGCAACCCTAGAACGAACACTGAAGCTTTCTTT.